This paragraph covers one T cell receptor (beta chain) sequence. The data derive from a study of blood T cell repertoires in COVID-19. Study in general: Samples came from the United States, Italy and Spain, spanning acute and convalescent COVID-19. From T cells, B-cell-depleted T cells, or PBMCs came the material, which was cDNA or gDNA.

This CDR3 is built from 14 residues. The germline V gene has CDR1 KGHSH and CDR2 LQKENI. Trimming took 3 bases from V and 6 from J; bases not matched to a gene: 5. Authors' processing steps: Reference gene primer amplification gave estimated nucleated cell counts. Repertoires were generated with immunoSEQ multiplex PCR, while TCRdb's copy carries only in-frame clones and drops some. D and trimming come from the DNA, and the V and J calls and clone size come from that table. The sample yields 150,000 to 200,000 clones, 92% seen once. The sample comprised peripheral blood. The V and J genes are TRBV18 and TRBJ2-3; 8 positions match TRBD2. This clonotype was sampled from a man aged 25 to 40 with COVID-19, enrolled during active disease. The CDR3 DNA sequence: TGTGCCAGCTCACCTTCGTCGGGGGGGGATACGCAGTATTTT. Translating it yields CASSPSSGGDTQYF.